This passage covers 30 T cell receptor beta chains from one sample sequenced in a study of beta chain features in type 1 diabetes. Reverse transcribing all isolated RNA meant expressed TCRB transcripts were sequenced. Here immunoSEQ multiplex PCR was the method, and the copy in TCRdb shows in-frame clones only, minus some. The profile shows about 180,000 clones, under 9.5% of them singletons. These TCRs' antigens remain unknown. Whole-study results and caveats: All four CD4+ subsets of Type 1 diabetes patients contained TCRB CDR3s that were moderately but significantly shorter.

The sample comprised central memory CD4+ T cells from blood. The source is a man between 18 and 29 years old with type 1 diabetes.

The CDR3 DNA reads as TGCGCCAGCAGTCATTTCGGACAGTTAAGCTCCTACAATGAGCAGTTCTTC. Protein: CASSHFGQLSSYNEQFF. The rearrangement joins TRBV23-1 to TRBJ2-1, with a weak D call TRBD1 (6 bases). TRBV23-1 is an open reading frame whose function is uncertain. The CDR3 runs to 17 residues. V was clipped by 3 bases and J by 0 bases, with 15 bases between them.

This clone was found a few times. CDR3 bases: TGTGCCAGCAGTTACTCGGGACAGGGGAATCAGCCCCAGCATTTT. This translates into CASSYSGQGNQPQHF. The gene calls are TRBV6-5 and TRBJ1-5; TRBD1 agrees at 10 bases. Germline-derived CDR1 and CDR2 are MNHEY and SVGAGI. V shed 0 bases and J 4 bases; nucleotides not matched to a gene: 0. The CDR3 runs to 15 residues.

The V and J genes are TRBV2 and TRBJ2-3, with 8 bases lining up with TRBD2. The junction had 7 bases not matched to a gene; V was cut back by 6 bases and J by 2 bases. Looked up from germline, CDR1 is SNHLY and CDR2 is FYNNEI. The CDR3 contains 15 residues. CDR3 region: CASRDRGGYTDTQYF. The CDR3 DNA sequence: TGTGCCAGCAGAGACCGGGGGGGGTACACAGATACGCAGTATTTT.

The rearrangement uses TRBV11-2 and TRBJ1-1; 8 bases align to TRBD1. The CDR3 runs 16 residues. The V segment lost 5 bases and the J segment 0 bases; nucleotides outside the gene matches: 8. Germline V gene data show CDR1 as SGHAT and CDR2 as FQNNGV. CDR3 nucleotides: TGTGCCAGCAGCCCCCGGACAGGGCACCTGAACACTGAAGCTTTCTTT. This sequence encodes CASSPRTGHLNTEAFF.

J is TRBJ2-7 and V is TRBV5-6, with TRBD2 as a possible D gene (5 bases). The V and J ends lost 0 bases and 3 bases respectively, with 10 bases between them. The CDR3 length is 14 residues. Per germline, CDR1 SGHDT and CDR2 YYEEEE. For the CDR3, the DNA is TGTGCCAGCAGCTTGGTGGGGAGCAACTACGAGCAGTACTTC. Its translation is CASSLVGSNYEQYF.

This clone has just a few counts. The chain couples TRBV4-1 to TRBJ2-6; TRBD1 matches 7 bases. Germline CDR1 reads MGHRA; CDR2 reads YSYEKL. The CDR3 runs 13 residues. V shed 6 bases, J shed 8 bases, and the junction held 4 bases outside the gene matches. CDR3: CASRGGRTNVLTF. CDR3 in DNA: TGCGCCAGCAGAGGGGGCAGGACCAACGTCCTGACTTTC.

This clone was recorded a few times. CDR3 loop: CASRGTSGAYEQYF. The CDR3 bases are TGCGCCAGCAGAGGGACTAGCGGAGCCTACGAGCAGTACTTC. The chain joins TRBV5-1 to TRBJ2-7, with 11 nucleotides matching TRBD2. The junction had 3 bases not matched to a gene; V was cut back by 5 bases and J by 2 bases. The CDR3 consists of 14 residues. Germline loops: CDR1 SGHRS, CDR2 YFSETQ. The whole variable domain, filled in from reference TRBV5-1 and TRBJ2-7, reads KAGVTQTPRYLIKTRGQQVTLSCSPISGHRSVSWYQQTPGQGLQFLFEYFSETQRNKGNFPGRFSGRQFSNSRSEMNVSTLELGDSALYLCASRGTSGAYEQYFGPGTRLTVT.

A few counts support this clone. The V gene is TRBV11-2, the J gene TRBJ2-1, with D unclear. Germline-derived CDR1 and CDR2 are SGHAT and FQNNGV. The CDR3 extends over 15 amino acids. V gave up 9 bases and J gave up 0 bases, with 15 bases separating them. Here the CDR3 reads CARRLARSSYNEQFF. CDR3 in DNA: TGTGCCAGACGTCTCGCACGGAGCTCCTACAATGAGCAGTTCTTC.

This clone was recorded at least ten times. The rearrangement joins TRBV28 to TRBJ1-5; maybe TRBD1 (5 bases). There are 16 residues in the CDR3. Trimming shortened V by 8 bases and J by 0 bases, and 17 bases separated the two germline ends. Germline lookup yields CDR1 MDHEN and CDR2 SYDVKM. The CDR3 nucleotides are TGTGCCAGCTTACTCCCGGGACTGACTAGCAATCAGCCCCAGCATTTT. Translating gives CASLLPGLTSNQPQHF. Based on the CDR3 plus reference TRBV28 and TRBJ1-5, the full variable domain is DVKVTQSSRYLVKRTGEKVFLECVQDMDHENMFWYRQDPGLGLRLIYFSYDVKMKEKGDIPEGYSVSREKKERFSLILESASTNQTSMYLCASLLPGLTSNQPQHFGDGTRLSIL.

The rearrangement uses TRBV7-2 and TRBJ1-1; TRBD1 matches at 7 bases. The CDR3 has 16 residues. V trimming: 5 bases; J trimming: 2 bases; junction bases outside the gene matches: 11. Germline V lookup: CDR1 SGHTA, CDR2 FQGNSA. CDR3 in amino acids: CASSLQGPTINTEAFF. CDR3 DNA sequence: TGTGCCAGCAGCCTACAGGGGCCCACGATTAACACTGAAGCTTTCTTT.

This clone was recorded a few times. J is TRBJ1-5 and V is TRBV7-8, with TRBD1 identical over 8 bases. This CDR3 comprises 16 residues. Per germline, CDR1 SGHVS and CDR2 FQNEAQ. The junction had 3 bases not matched to a gene; V was cut back by 1 base and J by 1 base. This CDR3 is CASSLDQGASNQPQHF. As DNA, the CDR3 is TGTGCCAGCAGCTTAGACCAGGGGGCGAGCAATCAGCCCCAGCATTTT.

The chain is built from TRBV4-3 and TRBJ2-7; maybe TRBD1 (5 bases). CDR3 length: 15 amino acids. The germline gives CDR1 LGHNA, CDR2 YSLEER. Between the trimmed V and J ends, which lost 0 bases and 3 bases, there was a span of 12 bases. The DNA of the CDR3 is TGCGCCAGCAGCCAAGAAGGGGCTGCTAGCTACGAGCAGTACTTC. It translates to CASSQEGAASYEQYF.

This clone was seen more than once but under ten times. The chain couples TRBV7-2 to TRBJ2-3; 15 bases agree with TRBD2. Trimming at V came to 10 bases and at J to 6 bases, leaving 8 bases not matched to a gene. Germline values: CDR1 SGHTA, CDR2 FQGNSA. There are 15 residues in the CDR3. The CDR3 reads CAKGLAGGPGDTQYF. The CDR3 DNA reads as TGTGCCAAAGGACTAGCGGGAGGGCCTGGGGATACGCAGTATTTT.

The gene calls are TRBV2 and TRBJ2-3, with 8 positions matching TRBD2. The CDR3 is made up of 15 amino acids. Germline V CDR1 and CDR2: SNHLY, FYNNEI. V lost 7 bases to trimming and J lost 4 bases; unmatched junction nucleotides: 10. The CDR3 DNA sequence: TGTGCCAGCAAATCCCCAGCGGGAGTGGCAGATACGCAGTATTTT. As protein: CASKSPAGVADTQYF. The whole variable domain, remainder taken from reference TRBV2 and TRBJ2-3, is EPEVTQTPSHQVTQMGQEVILRCVPISNHLYFYWYRQILGQKVEFLVSFYNNEISEKSEIFDDQFSVERPDGSNFTLKIRSTKLEDSAMYFCASKSPAGVADTQYFGPGTRLTVL.

The V and J genes are TRBV10-3 and TRBJ2-3; 9 bases map to TRBD2. CDR1 is ENHRY and CDR2 is SYGVKD in the germline V gene. The CDR3 is 14 amino acids. J was trimmed by 3 bases and V by 6 bases; bases with no gene match: 4. The CDR3, as DNA: TGTGCCATCAGCCTAGCGGGACGGACAGATACGCAGTATTTT. It specifies CAISLAGRTDTQYF.

The chain links TRBV21-1 to TRBJ2-5; no check of the table's D call, TRBD2, against the DNA was made. TRBV21-1 is assigned pseudogene status. This CDR3 contains 20 residues. CDR3 bases: TGTGCCAGCAGCCCCCGTAGGACTAGCGCTTCCTTTCGCCCTCAAGAGACCCAGTACTTC. This gives the protein CASSPRRTSASFRPQETQYF.

V and J are TRBV4-2 and TRBJ2-7; 11 bases are shared with TRBD2. V lost 3 bases and J lost 3; bases outside the gene matches: 4. The CDR3 loop spans 15 amino acids. CDR1 is LGHNA, CDR2 YNFKEQ, per germline. DNA for the CDR3: TGTGCCAGCAGCCATACTAGCGGGAGCGACTACGAGCAGTACTTC. Translation: CASSHTSGSDYEQYF.

The chain carries TRBV28 and TRBJ1-1; D gene ambiguous. V lost 7 bases to trimming and J lost 4 bases, with 7 bases between them. Looked up from germline, CDR1 is MDHEN and CDR2 is SYDVKM. This CDR3 region has 11 residues. CDR3 coding DNA: TGTGCCAGCATCTCAGTCACTGAAGCTTTCTTT. Translation gives CASISVTEAFF. The complete variable domain, with remaining parts taken from reference TRBV28 and TRBJ1-1, reads DVKVTQSSRYLVKRTGEKVFLECVQDMDHENMFWYRQDPGLGLRLIYFSYDVKMKEKGDIPEGYSVSREKKERFSLILESASTNQTSMYLCASISVTEAFFGQGTRLTVV.

The rearrangement uses TRBV7-2 and TRBJ2-7; 9 positions agree with TRBD2. Losses at the gene ends were 1 base for V and 5 bases for J; bases not matched to a gene: 9. The CDR3 spans 16 residues. Per the germline V gene, CDR1 is SGHTA and CDR2 is FQGNSA. The DNA of the CDR3 is TGTGCCAGCAGCTTAGATGCGTCTAGCGGGGCTGACGAGCAGTACTTC. It translates to CASSLDASSGADEQYF.

This clone was seen a few times. The chain combines TRBV11-2 with TRBJ2-7, with 11 nucleotides matching TRBD2. The trim removed 6 bases at V and 6 bases at J, leaving 10 bases unmatched. The CDR3 is 15 amino acids. CDR1 is SGHAT and CDR2 is FQNNGV in the germline V gene. CDR3 nucleotides: TGTGCCAGCAGTTCTTTCCTTGGGACTAGCGGCGAGCAGTACTTC. Its translation is CASSSFLGTSGEQYF.

The rearrangement links TRBV6-1 to TRBJ2-5; 14 bases agree with TRBD2. After removal of 1 base from V and 5 bases from J, the junction contained 3 bases not matched to a gene. The CDR3 runs to 16 residues. Germline CDR1 and CDR2: MNHNS and SASEGT. CDR3 amino acids: CASSEETSGRGETQYF. The CDR3 DNA reads as TGTGCCAGCAGTGAAGAGACTAGCGGGAGGGGGGAGACCCAGTACTTC.

This chain joins TRBV19 and TRBJ1-1, with a possible D match to TRBD1 (6 bases). Looked up from germline, CDR1 is LNHDA and CDR2 is SQIVND (reference sequence). The V and J ends lost 6 bases and 4 bases respectively, with 18 bases between them. The CDR3 totals 15 residues. In nucleotides, the CDR3 is TGTGCCAGTAGCACCCAGACAGGATTGGGCACTGAAGCTTTCTTT. Translation: CASSTQTGLGTEAFF.

V usage is TRBV5-8 and J usage is TRBJ2-1; weak D call: TRBD2 (5 bases). The CDR3 totals 15 residues. V lost 2 bases and J 0 bases, leaving 9 bases between the germline ends. Germline CDR1 is SGHTS and CDR2 is YDEGEE. The CDR3 DNA follows: TGTGCCAGCAGCTTACTAGGGCGCTCCTACAATGAGCAGTTCTTC. As protein: CASSLLGRSYNEQFF.

This clone came up a few times. The J gene is TRBJ1-4, the V gene TRBV6-6, with no clear D. Germline V gene lookup returns CDR1 MNHNY and CDR2 SVGAGI (reference sequence). The CDR3 runs 13 residues. The ends were cut back, 4 bases at V and 5 bases at J, with 8 bases in the middle. CDR3 sequence (DNA): TGTGCCAGCAGTTCTCCAGGAAATGAAAAACTGTTTTTT. As protein: CASSSPGNEKLFF.

In this sample, this clone turned up a few times. The rearrangement links TRBV5-4 to TRBJ2-4, with a possible D match to TRBD2 (6 bases). This CDR3 comprises 14 residues. The V gene's germline CDR1 is SGHNT and CDR2 YYREEE (reference sequence). The V end was cut by 0 bases, the J end by 7 bases, with 11 bases between. The chain's CDR3 is CASSLGTRDNIQYF. In DNA, the CDR3 is TGTGCCAGCAGCTTGGGGACGCGGGATAACATTCAGTACTTC.

This rearrangement joins TRBV2 to TRBJ1-4, with 7 bases matching TRBD1. Germline CDR1 reads SNHLY; CDR2 reads FYNNEI. CDR3 length: 13 amino acids. V was clipped by 6 bases and J by 7 bases; unmatched bases: 5. DNA for the CDR3: TGTGCCAGCAGGGACCAGGGGGTTGAAAAACTGTTTTTT. Its protein is CASRDQGVEKLFF.

A few counts support this clone. The chain is built from TRBV15 and TRBJ1-5; D perhaps matches TRBD1 (6 bases). Germline V gene lookup returns CDR1 LNHNV and CDR2 YYDKDF (reference sequence). Trimming cost V 3 bases and J 5 bases, with 17 bases left between them. The CDR3 extends over 16 amino acids. CDR3 sequence: CATSRAAATGHQPQHF. CDR3 in DNA: TGTGCCACCAGCAGGGCTGCAGCAACAGGGCATCAGCCCCAGCATTTT.

The V call is TRBV28, the J call TRBJ2-7; 8 bases line up with TRBD2. Germline CDR1 reads MDHEN; CDR2 reads SYDVKM. V lost 3 bases and J lost 7; bases outside the gene matches: 11. The CDR3 consists of 15 residues. CDR3 loop: CASSFSVAGSEEQYF. The CDR3 DNA sequence: TGTGCCAGCAGTTTTTCGGTAGCGGGGTCGGAAGAGCAGTACTTC.

This clone was counted only a few times. The rearrangement uses TRBV5-4 and TRBJ2-5, with D maybe TRBD2 (6 bases). The length of the CDR3 is 15 residues. CDR1 is SGHNT and CDR2 is YYREEE in the germline V gene (reference sequence). V was trimmed by 2 bases and J by 2 bases, leaving 13 bases between them. CDR3 nucleotide sequence: TGTGCCAGCAGCTTCTACAGCGGGCGGCAAGAGACCCAGTACTTC. As protein: CASSFYSGRQETQYF.

The chain has TRBV7-2 and TRBJ2-5; TRBD2 matches 12 bases. The CDR3 contains 15 residues. V shed 5 bases and J 2 bases; nucleotides not matched to a gene: 3. Germline CDR1 and CDR2: SGHTA and FQGNSA. The CDR3 here is CASSGTSGGQETQYF. CDR3 bases: TGTGCCAGCAGCGGCACTAGCGGGGGGCAAGAGACCCAGTACTTC.